The rows below give T cell receptor beta chains drawn from one sample of a study of OX40 agonist ivuxolimab in advanced cancers. Sequencing used immunoSEQ multiplex PCR; TCRdb keeps in-frame clones, though not all of them. Among around 41,000 clones listed, about 89% were seen once. Sequenced here: CD4+ or CD8+ T cells sorted from blood, sampled in a trial of the OX40 agonist ivuxolimab. These receptors came from an adult with an advanced solid tumor such as melanoma, head and neck, liver or kidney cancer. Each CDR3 is given with its conserved first and last residue. Each record gives: J gene, V gene, D gene, clone size, CDR3 protein, CDR3 DNA. The D gene is left open where the match is weak. Only some rows state a clone size, as once, few, many or a class for expanded clones.

TRBJ2-3 TRBV2 NA NA CASRGGVHTDTQYF TGTGCCAGCAGAGGTGGGGTGCACACAGATACGCAGTATTTT
TRBJ1-2 TRBV27 NA NA CASSTLQGTYGYTF TGTGCCAGCAGTACCCTCCAGGGAACCTATGGCTACACCTTC
TRBJ1-4 TRBV5-5 NA NA CASSSGFIDEKLFF TGTGCCAGCAGCTCAGGATTTATCGATGAAAAACTGTTTTTT
TRBJ1-3 TRBV19 NA few CASRSGSRRHF TGTGCCAGTCGTAGCGGTAGCAGGAGGCATTTT
TRBJ2-5 TRBV11-2 TRBD1 NA CASSSLKDRVVGETQYF TGTGCCAGCAGCTCCCTCAAAGACAGGGTAGTTGGGGAGACCCAGTACTTC
TRBJ2-3 TRBV7-9 NA NA CASSLRERGTDTQYF TGTGCCAGCAGCTTACGGGAAAGGGGCACAGATACGCAGTATTTT
TRBJ1-3 TRBV2 NA NA CASRGAINLADTIYF TGTGCCAGCAGGGGGGCTATTAATCTAGCGGACACCATATATTTT
TRBJ1-5 TRBV9 NA NA CASSVQDRFNQPQHF TGTGCCAGCAGCGTACAAGACAGGTTCAATCAGCCCCAGCATTTT
TRBJ1-5 TRBV28 NA once CASSLNRAPNQPQHF TGTGCCAGCAGTTTAAACAGGGCCCCCAATCAGCCCCAGCATTTT
TRBJ1-5 TRBV19 NA few CASTDSYSNQPQHF TGTGCCAGTACCGACTCTTATAGCAATCAGCCCCAGCATTTT
TRBJ2-6 TRBV29-1 NA NA CSVVGGFSGANVLTF TGCAGCGTGGTAGGCGGTTTCTCTGGGGCCAACGTCCTGACTTTC
TRBJ2-1 TRBV28 NA NA CASSFLWGPDLNLYNEQFF TGTGCCAGCAGTTTCCTCTGGGGGCCAGACCTCAACTTGTACAATGAGCAGTTCTTC
TRBJ1-2 TRBV5-1 NA once CASSLARDPVRGYTF TGCGCCAGCAGCTTGGCGCGGGACCCGGTACGGGGCTACACCTTC
TRBJ1-2 TRBV9 NA NA CASSANPSYRERNYGYTF TGTGCCAGCAGCGCTAATCCATCCTACAGGGAGAGAAACTATGGCTACACCTTC
TRBJ1-3 TRBV7-3 NA once CASSPGGNSGNTIYF TGTGCCAGCAGCCCCGGCGGAAACTCTGGAAACACCATATATTTT
TRBJ1-1 TRBV5-1 NA NA CASSLSGVEAFF TGCGCCAGCAGCTTATCAGGGGTTGAAGCTTTCTTT
TRBJ1-1 TRBV5-1 NA NA CASSSGQIMNTEAFF TGCGCCAGCAGCTCCGGACAGATTATGAACACTGAAGCTTTCTTT
TRBJ2-7 TRBV18 NA NA CASSQIIGEQYF TGTGCCAGCTCACAAATCATTGGAGAGCAGTACTTC
TRBJ1-2 TRBV5-4 TRBD1 once CASKPDRADYGYTF TGTGCCAGCAAACCTGACAGGGCTGACTATGGCTACACCTTC
TRBJ1-1 TRBV6-6 NA NA CASLLGMNTEAFF TGTGCCAGCTTACTGGGGATGAACACTGAAGCTTTCTTT
TRBJ1-1 TRBV28 NA NA CASSEVLNTEAFF TGTGCCAGCAGTGAAGTTCTGAACACTGAAGCTTTCTTT
TRBJ2-5 TRBV6-5 NA NA CASSYSRGPDKTQYF TGTGCCAGCAGTTACTCGCGGGGGCCCGACAAGACCCAGTACTTC
TRBJ2-7 TRBV5-6 NA NA CASSMGTYEQYF TGTGCCAGCAGCATGGGAACCTACGAGCAGTACTTC
TRBJ1-3 TRBV6-1 NA NA CASSESDIRNTIYF TGTGCCAGCAGTGAATCGGACATAAGAAACACCATATATTTT
TRBJ2-5 TRBV11-2 TRBD2 NA CASSPAGVHQETQYF TGTGCCAGCAGCCCCGCGGGAGTCCACCAAGAGACCCAGTACTTC
TRBJ1-2 TRBV19 NA NA CASNHPWGAGYGYTF TGTGCCAGTAACCACCCATGGGGCGCTGGCTATGGCTACACCTTC
TRBJ2-7 TRBV19 NA NA CATARSTYEQYF TGTGCCACCGCCCGCAGTACCTACGAGCAGTACTTC
TRBJ2-5 TRBV10-3 NA NA CAISEGSRGEETQYF TGTGCCATCAGTGAGGGCTCGAGGGGGGAGGAGACCCAGTACTTC
TRBJ2-7 TRBV7-2 NA NA CASSPRQGYEQYF TGTGCCAGCAGCCCCAGGCAGGGCTACGAGCAGTACTTC
TRBJ1-1 TRBV10-3 NA few CAAREGAEAFF TGTGCCGCAAGGGAGGGAGCTGAAGCTTTCTTT
TRBJ1-2 TRBV11-3 NA NA CASSSVGRSNYGYTF TGTGCCAGCAGCTCCGTGGGGCGCAGCAACTATGGCTACACCTTC
TRBJ2-7 TRBV9 TRBD2 NA CASSVLSGGIGEQYF TGTGCCAGCAGCGTCCTCAGCGGGGGGATAGGCGAGCAGTACTTC
TRBJ2-2 TRBV2 NA NA CASSEAGAWSGELFF TGTGCCAGCAGTGAAGCGGGGGCTTGGAGCGGGGAGCTGTTTTTT
TRBJ2-7 TRBV27 NA NA CASSLSQGLTYEQYF TGTGCCAGCAGTTTATCGCAGGGCTTAACGTACGAGCAGTACTTC
TRBJ1-1 TRBV5-1 NA once CASSLAGGGTEAFF TGCGCCAGCAGCTTGGCGGGTGGCGGCACTGAAGCTTTCTTT
TRBJ1-1 TRBV5-1 NA NA CASSLSGMVSEAFF TGCGCCAGCAGCTTGTCTGGGATGGTGTCTGAAGCTTTCTTT
TRBJ1-1 TRBV7-2 TRBD1 NA CASTLASGGLNTEAFF TGTGCCAGCACTTTGGCCTCAGGGGGCCTAAACACTGAAGCTTTCTTT
TRBJ2-7 TRBV14 TRBD1 once CASSPTLTGGREQYF TGTGCCAGCAGCCCTACCCTCACAGGGGGCCGCGAGCAGTACTTC
TRBJ2-3 TRBV11-2 NA NA CASSSIVQSTDTQYF TGTGCCAGCAGCTCAATCGTCCAAAGCACAGATACGCAGTATTTT
TRBJ1-1 TRBV5-1 NA NA CASSSGAQSTEAFF TGCGCCAGCAGCTCCGGGGCGCAGAGTACTGAAGCTTTCTTT